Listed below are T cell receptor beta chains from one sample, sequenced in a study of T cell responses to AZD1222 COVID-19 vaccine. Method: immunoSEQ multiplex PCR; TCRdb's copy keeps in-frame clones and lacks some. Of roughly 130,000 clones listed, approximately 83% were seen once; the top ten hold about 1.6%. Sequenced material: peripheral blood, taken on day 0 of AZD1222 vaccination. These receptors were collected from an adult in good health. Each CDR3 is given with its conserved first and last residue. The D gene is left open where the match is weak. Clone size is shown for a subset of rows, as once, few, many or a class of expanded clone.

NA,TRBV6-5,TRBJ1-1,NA,TGTGCCAGCAGTCAGGGGCCTTACGAAGCTTTCTTT,CASSQGPYEAFF
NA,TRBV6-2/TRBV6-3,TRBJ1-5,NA,TGTGCCAGCAGTTACTACGATCAGCCCCAGCATTTT,CASSYYDQPQHF
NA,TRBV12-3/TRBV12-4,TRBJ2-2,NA,TGTGCCAGCAGTCCCAACACCGGGGAGCTGTTTTTT,CASSPNTGELFF
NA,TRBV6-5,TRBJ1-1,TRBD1,TGTGCCAGCAGGACAGACAGGGGGCGTGAAGCTTTCTTT,CASRTDRGREAFF
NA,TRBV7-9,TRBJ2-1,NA,TGTGCCAGCAGCTTCGGATCCCCCTACAATGAGCAGTTCTTC,CASSFGSPYNEQFF
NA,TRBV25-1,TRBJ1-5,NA,TGTGCCAGCAGTGCTAAGGGGACGTCCAATCAGCCCCAGCATTTT,CASSAKGTSNQPQHF
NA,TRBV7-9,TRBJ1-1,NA,TGTGCCAGCAGCCCCATAGGGCGATTGAACACTGAAGCTTTCTTT,CASSPIGRLNTEAFF
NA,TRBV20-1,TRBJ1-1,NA,TGCAGTGCTAGTGTGGGGGGAGGATCGGTAGCTTTCTTT,CSASVGGGSVAFF
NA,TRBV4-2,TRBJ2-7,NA,TGTGCCAGCAGCCAAGCGGGGGTGGGCTACGAGCAGTACTTC,CASSQAGVGYEQYF
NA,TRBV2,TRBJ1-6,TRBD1,TGTGCCAGCAAAGGGGACAGGGAGTCTAATTCACCCCTCCACTTT,CASKGDRESNSPLHF
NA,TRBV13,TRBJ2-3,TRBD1,TGTGCCAGCAGTCCCCCTCGGACAGGGGCTGATACGCAGTATTTT,CASSPPRTGADTQYF
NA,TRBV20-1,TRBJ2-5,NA,TGCAGTGCTAGTCCTCGAGGACTCTCGTACCAAGAGACCCAGTACTTC,CSASPRGLSYQETQYF
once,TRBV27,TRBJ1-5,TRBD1,TGTGCCAGCAGTTTATATGGGACAGGGGGATTTGAGGCGATGAATCAGCCCCAGCATTTT,CASSLYGTGGFEAMNQPQHF
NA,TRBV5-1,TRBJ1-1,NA,TGCGCCAGCAGCTTGGGAGAAAACACTGAAGCTTTCTTT,CASSLGENTEAFF
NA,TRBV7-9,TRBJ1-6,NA,TGTGCCAGCAGCAAAAATCTAGATTCACCCCTCCACTTT,CASSKNLDSPLHF
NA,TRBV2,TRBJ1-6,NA,TGTGCCACTACAGTTACCTATAATTCACCCCTCCACTTT,CATTVTYNSPLHF
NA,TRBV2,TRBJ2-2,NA,TGTGCCAGCAGTGAGCGCCCAGACGGGGAGCTGTTTTTT,CASSERPDGELFF
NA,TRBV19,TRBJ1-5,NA,TGTGCCAGTAGTATATCGGAAGGGGTCAATCAGCCCCAGCATTTT,CASSISEGVNQPQHF
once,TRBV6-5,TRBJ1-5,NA,TGTGCCAGCAACGTACTAGTGAACAATCAGCCCCAGCATTTT,CASNVLVNNQPQHF
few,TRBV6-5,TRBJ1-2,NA,TGTGCCAGCAGTTACTCGAGTAGAGACTATGGCTACACCTTC,CASSYSSRDYGYTF
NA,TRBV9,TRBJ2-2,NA,TGTGCCAGCAGCGCGGTAGGCGGGGGCAACACCGGGGAGCTGTTTTTT,CASSAVGGGNTGELFF
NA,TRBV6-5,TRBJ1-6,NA,TGTGCCAGCAGTTACTCGACAGGCTTACATTCACCCCTCCACTTT,CASSYSTGLHSPLHF
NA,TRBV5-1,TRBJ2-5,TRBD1,TGCGCCAGCAGCCCCGGTGACAGGGCCCAAGAGACCCAGTACTTC,CASSPGDRAQETQYF
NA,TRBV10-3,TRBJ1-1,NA,TGTGCCATCAGTGAGCGGGAACAGTCTACTGAAGCTTTCTTT,CAISEREQSTEAFF
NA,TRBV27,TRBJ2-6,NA,TGTGCCAGCAGTTTTAGAAACTCTGGGGCCAACGTCCTGACTTTC,CASSFRNSGANVLTF
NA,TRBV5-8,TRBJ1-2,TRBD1,TGTGCCAGCAGGCCTTACGACAGGGACGGCTATGGCTACACCTTC,CASRPYDRDGYGYTF
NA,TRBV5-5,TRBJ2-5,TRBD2,TGTGCCAGCAGCTTGGTCGGGACTACAGAGACCCAGTACTTC,CASSLVGTTETQYF
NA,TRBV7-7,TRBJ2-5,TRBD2,TGTGCCAGCAGCCCGGGAGGGGGGTTTGAGACCCAGTACTTC,CASSPGGGFETQYF
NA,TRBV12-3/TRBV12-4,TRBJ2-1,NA,TGTGCCAGCATGAGCGGGACATACAATGAGCAGTTCTTC,CASMSGTYNEQFF
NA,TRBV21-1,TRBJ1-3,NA,TGTGCCAGCAGCAAAGCCGGGGGCCGGCCCCTCATAAGCTCTGGAAACACCATATATTTT,CASSKAGGRPLISSGNTIYF
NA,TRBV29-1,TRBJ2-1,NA,TGCAGCGTTGATGGGACCATCTTC,CSVDGTIF
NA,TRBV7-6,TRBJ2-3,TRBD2,TGTGCCAGCAGCTTACACCAGCGGGAGGCAGATACGCAGTATTTT,CASSLHQREADTQYF
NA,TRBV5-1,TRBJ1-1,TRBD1,TGCGCCAGCAGCCCGGACAGGGGAGCGGAAGCTTTCTTT,CASSPDRGAEAFF
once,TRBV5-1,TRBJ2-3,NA,TGCGCCAGCAGCGACGGGTGGGATACGCAGTATTTT,CASSDGWDTQYF
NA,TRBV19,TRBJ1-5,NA,TGTGCCAGTAGTTGGCCAGGGGAGATCAATCAGCCCCAGCATTTT,CASSWPGEINQPQHF
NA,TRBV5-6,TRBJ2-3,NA,TGTGCCAGCAGACTCCGGGGGGCCTCCACAGATACGCAGTATTTT,CASRLRGASTDTQYF
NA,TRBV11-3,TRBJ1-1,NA,TGTGCCAGCAGCTTGACAGCCAACACTGAAGCTTTCTTT,CASSLTANTEAFF
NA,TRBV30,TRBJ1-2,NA,TGTGCCTGGAGTCCCCAAGGGGCCAGCTATGGCTACACCTTC,CAWSPQGASYGYTF
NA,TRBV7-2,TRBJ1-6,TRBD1,TGTGCCAGCAGGAACCAGGGGACAGGAGATTCACCCCTCCACTTT,CASRNQGTGDSPLHF
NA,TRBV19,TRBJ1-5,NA,TGTGCCAGTAATCAGCCCCGGGGGGAGCAGCCCCAGCATTTT,CASNQPRGEQPQHF
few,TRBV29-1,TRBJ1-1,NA,TGCAGCGCCTGGCGGGGGAACACTGAAGCTTTCTTT,CSAWRGNTEAFF
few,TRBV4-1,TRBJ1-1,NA,TGCGCCAGCAGCCAGGACGGACCATCCTCGGGGGCTTTCTTT,CASSQDGPSSGAFF
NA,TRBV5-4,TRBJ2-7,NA,TGTGCCAGCAGCGTCGGGGCAGACTACTCCTACGAGCAGTACTTC,CASSVGADYSYEQYF
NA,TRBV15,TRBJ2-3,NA,TGTGCCACCACGGGGCGGTCTTTCACAGATACGCAGTATTTT,CATTGRSFTDTQYF
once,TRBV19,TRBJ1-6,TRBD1,TGTGCCAGTAGTCTCCGACCGGGACAGGGGGTATCACCCCTCCACTTT,CASSLRPGQGVSPLHF
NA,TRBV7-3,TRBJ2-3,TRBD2,TGTGCCAGCAGCCTTGGGACTAGCGGGGGCCCCACGTATTTT,CASSLGTSGGPTYF
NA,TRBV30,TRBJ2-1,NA,TGTGCCTGGAGTGTACTGGGGAGTGAGGTCGATGAGCAGTTCTTC,CAWSVLGSEVDEQFF
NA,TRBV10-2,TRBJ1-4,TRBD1,TGCGCCAGCAGACTCGGACAGGTTGAAAAACTGTTTTTT,CASRLGQVEKLFF
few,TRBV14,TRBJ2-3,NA,TGTGCCAGCAGCCGATGGACTTCTCGCACAGATACGCAGTATTTT,CASSRWTSRTDTQYF
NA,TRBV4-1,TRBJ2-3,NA,TGCGCCAGCAGCCAAGATAGGGGGGGCGCAGATACGCAGTATTTT,CASSQDRGGADTQYF
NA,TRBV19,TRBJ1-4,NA,TGTGCCAGTAGTATTGCGCAGGCTAATGAAAAACTGTTTTTT,CASSIAQANEKLFF
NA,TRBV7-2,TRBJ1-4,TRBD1,TGTGCCAGCAGCTCCGGGACAGCCGCAACTAATGAAAAACTGTTTTTT,CASSSGTAATNEKLFF
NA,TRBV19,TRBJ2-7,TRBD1,TGTGCCAGTAGTCCACTGGCCACGACACGACAGGGGATTGCCTACGAGCAGTACTTC,CASSPLATTRQGIAYEQYF
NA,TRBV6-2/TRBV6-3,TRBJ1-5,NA,TGTGCCAGCAGCCCTGGGACGAGGCAGGCTCTTTATAGCAATCAGCCCCAGCATTTT,CASSPGTRQALYSNQPQHF
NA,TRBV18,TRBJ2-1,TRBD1,TGTGCCAGCTCCCCAGACAGGGGCTACAATGAGCAGTTCTTC,CASSPDRGYNEQFF
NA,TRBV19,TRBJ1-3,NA,TGTGCCAGTAGTATTCTAGGGCCCGCTAACACCATATATTTT,CASSILGPANTIYF
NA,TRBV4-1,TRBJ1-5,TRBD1,TGCGCCAGCAGCCACCTTGGACAGGGAACTCAGCCCCAGCATTTT,CASSHLGQGTQPQHF
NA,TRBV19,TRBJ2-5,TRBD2,TGTGCCAGTAGTTCCGGGGGGGATCCAGAAGAGACCCAGTACTTC,CASSSGGDPEETQYF
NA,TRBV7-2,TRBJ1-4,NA,TGTGCCAGCAGCTTAGGTCCAGCGTCAAATGAAAAACTGTTTTTT,CASSLGPASNEKLFF